The 15 T cell receptor beta chains presented below share a single source sample, sequenced in a study of graft-versus-host responses after intestinal transplantation. This table comes from immunoSEQ multiplex PCR, and its TCRdb copy is limited to in-frame clones, with some not included. In the table there are 7,500 or so clones, around 24% of which are singletons. The sample here was alloreactive CD4+ T cells from a mixed lymphocyte reaction culture, taken before transplantation. Subset specified: CFSE-low proliferating T cells sorted from roughly six-day pre-transplant mixed lymphocyte reaction (GvH or HvG direction). All receptors come from a human patient who was an organ donor for intestinal transplantation.

This clone was picked up a small number of times. The chain is built from TRBV7-6 and TRBJ1-4; a possible D gene is TRBD1 (5 bases). Trimming pared 3 bases from V and 0 bases from J, leaving 11 bases between. This CDR3 is 16 amino acids long. Germline V gene sequence: CDR1 SGHVS, CDR2 FNYEAQ. The CDR3 bases are TGTGCCAGCAGCTTTCGCCGACAGACAACTAATGAAAAACTGTTTTTT. Its protein product is CASSFRRQTTNEKLFF. Combining the CDR3 with reference TRBV7-6 and TRBJ1-4 gives the whole variable domain GAGVSQSPRYKVTKRGQDVALRCDPISGHVSLYWYRQALGQGPEFLTYFNYEAQQDKSGLPNDRFSAERPEGSISTLTIQRTEQRDSAMYRCASSFRRQTTNEKLFFGSGTQLSVL.

The chain is built from TRBV2 and TRBJ2-2; D unresolved. Germline V CDR1 and CDR2: SNHLY, FYNNEI. V was pared by 6 bases and J by 6 bases, with 11 bases between. The length of the CDR3 is 13 residues. CDR3 coding DNA: TGTGCCAGCAGCCTCCGTGGGGCCGGGGAGCTGTTTTTT. Its protein is CASSLRGAGELFF. Filled out from reference TRBV2 and TRBJ2-2, the complete variable domain reads EPEVTQTPSHQVTQMGQEVILRCVPISNHLYFYWYRQILGQKVEFLVSFYNNEISEKSEIFDDQFSVERPDGSNFTLKIRSTKLEDSAMYFCASSLRGAGELFFGEGSRLTVL.

CDR3 protein: CASSDTDTQYF. Written as DNA, the CDR3 is TGTGCCAGCAGTGACACAGATACGCAGTATTTT. The chain couples TRBV25-1 to TRBJ2-3; D not certain. V dropped 3 bases and J dropped 2 bases, with 0 bases sitting between them. Germline loops: CDR1 MGHDK, CDR2 SYGVNS. This CDR3 is built from 11 residues.

The rearrangement uses TRBV5-1 and TRBJ2-7; TRBD2 is a possible D gene (6 bases). V gave up 2 bases and J gave up 6 bases, with 15 bases separating them. Per germline, CDR1 SGHRS and CDR2 YFSETQ. The CDR3 extends over 14 amino acids. For the CDR3, the DNA is TGCGCCAGCAGCTTAGTCATCCGGGAGAGCGAGCAGTACTTC. It yields the protein CASSLVIRESEQYF.

This clone was picked up a small number of times. J is TRBJ2-7 and V is TRBV12-2; whether TRBD1, the table's D call, matches the DNA was not checked. TRBV12-2 is a documented pseudogene. The CDR3 contains 16 residues. The CDR3 loop reads CASRPRTEPGVCEQYF. In DNA, the CDR3 is TGTGCAAGTCGCCCCCGGACAGAACCGGGTGTGTGCGAGCAGTACTTC.

This chain joins TRBV2 and TRBJ2-5; 10 nucleotides match TRBD2. Germline V gives CDR1 SNHLY, CDR2 FYNNEI. CDR3 size: 15 residues. The J segment lost 4 bases and the V segment lost 3 bases, leaving 5 bases of the junction unmatched. CDR3: CASSDWLAGAETQYF. The CDR3 DNA reads as TGTGCCAGCAGTGATTGGCTAGCGGGAGCAGAGACCCAGTACTTC.

This rearrangement joins TRBV18 to TRBJ1-4, with TRBD1 identical over 7 bases. Trimming took 4 bases from V and 8 from J; bases not matched to a gene: 13. The V gene's germline CDR1 is KGHSH and CDR2 LQKENI. There are 16 residues in the CDR3. The CDR3 here is CASSRLPGGVSEKLFF. In DNA form, the CDR3 reads TGTGCCAGCTCACGACTTCCAGGGGGAGTTAGCGAAAAACTGTTTTTT. Supplemented by reference TRBV18 and TRBJ1-4, the full variable domain reads NAGVMQNPRHLVRRRGQEARLRCSPMKGHSHVYWYRQLPEEGLKFMVYLQKENIIDESGMPKERFSAEFPKEGPSILRIQQVVRGDSAAYFCASSRLPGGVSEKLFFGSGTQLSVL.

In its sample, this clone was seen a few times. V gene TRBV5-3 combines with J gene TRBJ1-5, with 8 bases lining up with TRBD1. TRBV5-3 is reported as an ORF; its role is uncertain. The junction had 12 bases not matched to a gene; V was cut back by 4 bases and J by 9 bases. The CDR3 is made up of 15 amino acids. Here the CDR3 DNA reads TGTGCCAGAAGCCCGGGAGACAGGGGAGGTTCGCCCCAGCATTTT. The encoded protein is CARSPGDRGGSPQHF.

By share, this clone ranks as medium-sized (0.01 to 0.1%). This chain uses TRBV5-5 with TRBJ2-2, with D uncertain. Trimming cost V 0 bases and J 3 bases, with 15 bases left between them. The CDR3 is 17 amino acids. CDR1 SGHKS and CDR2 YYEKEE come from the germline V gene (reference sequence). As DNA, the CDR3 is TGTGCCAGCAGCTTGGTGTACACCCTTGGGCACACCGGGGAGCTGTTTTTT. Residues: CASSLVYTLGHTGELFF.

The chain is built from TRBV4-2 and TRBJ1-2; D possibly corresponds to TRBD1 (5 bases). V was shortened by 5 bases and J by 4 bases, with 14 bases between the two germline ends. CDR3 size: 14 residues. Germline lookup yields CDR1 LGHNA and CDR2 YNFKEQ. DNA for the CDR3: TGTGCCAGCAGCTCGCAGGGACTCCTCTATGGCTACACCTTC. Translated: CASSSQGLLYGYTF.

The V and J genes are TRBV11-3 and TRBJ2-3; tentatively, D is TRBD1 (5 bases). Germline V CDR1 and CDR2: SGHNT, YENEEA. Trimming left V 1 base short and J 1 base short, with 6 bases between. The CDR3 is made up of 14 amino acids. CDR3 sequence (DNA): TGTGCCAGCAGCTTAGGGGGCCGCACAGATACGCAGTATTTT. Encoded protein: CASSLGGRTDTQYF.

This clone occurred a few times. The gene calls are TRBV18 and TRBJ2-1; 9 nucleotides line up with TRBD2. V was clipped by 6 bases and J by 5 bases; unmatched bases: 11. Per the germline V gene, CDR1 is KGHSH and CDR2 is LQKENI. The CDR3 runs to 16 residues. The CDR3 is CASSPPAGGTNNEQFF. The CDR3 DNA reads TGTGCCAGCTCCCCCCCAGCGGGAGGTACTAACAATGAGCAGTTCTTC.

This clone has only one observation. The V and J genes are TRBV9 and TRBJ1-5; maybe TRBD1 (5 bases). CDR1 is SGDLS, CDR2 YYNGEE, per germline. The CDR3 is 15 residues long. V gave up 0 bases and J gave up 4 bases, with 11 bases separating them. CDR3 residues: CASSVAAGENQPQHF. Here the CDR3 DNA reads TGTGCCAGCAGCGTAGCTGCGGGGGAGAATCAGCCCCAGCATTTT.

The chain combines TRBV19 with TRBJ1-5; perhaps TRBD1 as D (6 bases). V gave up 4 bases and J gave up 7 bases, with 17 bases separating them. CDR1 LNHDA and CDR2 SQIVND come from the germline V gene (reference sequence). This CDR3 contains 15 residues. Here the CDR3 reads CASSRVWWGAQPQHF. The CDR3 DNA reads as TGTGCCAGTAGTAGGGTCTGGTGGGGGGCGCAGCCCCAGCATTTT.

This clone came up once. The chain employs TRBV2 and TRBJ2-1, with 9 positions matching TRBD2. Germline V gene data show CDR1 as SNHLY and CDR2 as FYNNEI. V lost 8 bases, J lost 4 bases, and 6 bases stayed unmatched. This CDR3 has 14 residues. CDR3 amino acids: CASAWREGYNEQFF. Written as DNA, the CDR3 is TGTGCCAGCGCCTGGCGGGAGGGTTACAATGAGCAGTTCTTC.